The T cell receptor (beta chain) under discussion was sequenced for a study of T cell repertoires in cytomegalovirus infection. Study information: Signatures in public TCR beta sequences pointed to both CMV infection and matching HLA type.

Germline-derived CDR1 and CDR2 are SGHTA and FQGNSA. Between the trimmed V and J ends, which lost 1 base and 3 bases, there was a span of 7 bases. This CDR3 has 13 amino acids. Findings and caveats of the study: Totalled public TCR beta family frequency picked out people who carried CMV plus the relevant HLA. Predominance within the ex vivo response was attributable to HLA-C-restricted CMV-specific TCR beta clonotypes.

This clonotype was picked up many times. No antigen is known for it. From the reads, TCRdb called clonotypes with MiXCR, one entry per CDR3 protein. Altogether some 57,000 distinct CDR3 sequences are present, around 33% being singletons, with the ten largest covering roughly 70%. This receptor was taken from a human donor in good health (CMV status not recorded). Some clones in this sample may be carry-over from other donors' samples. The chain employs TRBV7-2 and TRBJ2-7; D not resolved. The sequenced material came from PBMCs, sequenced either directly or after in vitro stimulation (not recorded which). This CDR3 reads CASSLDQVYEQYF. In DNA, the CDR3 is TGTGCCAGCAGCTTAGACCAAGTCTACGAGCAGTACTTC.